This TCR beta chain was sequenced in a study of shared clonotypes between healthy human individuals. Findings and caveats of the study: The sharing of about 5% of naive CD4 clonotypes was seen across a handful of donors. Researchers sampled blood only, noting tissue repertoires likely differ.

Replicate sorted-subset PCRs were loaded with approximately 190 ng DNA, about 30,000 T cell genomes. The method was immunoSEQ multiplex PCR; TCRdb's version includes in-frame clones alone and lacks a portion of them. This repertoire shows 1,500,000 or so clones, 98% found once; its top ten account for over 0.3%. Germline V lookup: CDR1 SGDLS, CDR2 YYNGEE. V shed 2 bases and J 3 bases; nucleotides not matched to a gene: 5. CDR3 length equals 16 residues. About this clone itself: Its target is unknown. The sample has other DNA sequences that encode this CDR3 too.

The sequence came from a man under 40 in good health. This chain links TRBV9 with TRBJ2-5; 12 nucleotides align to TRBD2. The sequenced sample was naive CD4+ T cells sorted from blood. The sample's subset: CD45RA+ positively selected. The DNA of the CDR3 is TGTGCCAGCAGCGTCGCTAGCGGGAGGGCCGAAGAGACCCAGTACTTC. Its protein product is CASSVASGRAEETQYF. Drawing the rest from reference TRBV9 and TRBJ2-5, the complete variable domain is DSGVTQTPKHLITATGQRVTLRCSPRSGDLSVYWYQQSLDQGLQFLIQYYNGEERAKGNILERFSAQQFPDLHSELNLSSLELGDSALYFCASSVASGRAEETQYFGPGTRLLVL.